Listed below are T cell receptor beta chains from one sample, sequenced in a study of shared clonotypes between healthy human individuals. Profiling relied on immunoSEQ multiplex PCR, and the TCRdb table lists in-frame clones only, not all of them. Among 90,000 to 100,000 clones listed, around half were seen once. What was sequenced was PBMCs. The receptors were gathered from a woman aged 40 to 50 in good health. Some clones in this sample may be carry-over from other donors' samples. Both conserved end residues are part of each CDR3. D genes are given only for firm matches. Clone size appears in some rows only: once, few, many, or a class for an expanded clone.

D gene,J gene,V gene,clone size,CDR3 protein,CDR3 DNA
.,TRBJ1-1,TRBV5-1,.,CASSMRGDTEAFF,TGCGCCAGCAGCATGAGGGGGGACACTGAAGCTTTCTTT
TRBD1,TRBJ2-1,TRBV5-1,.,CASSLSGQQNEQFF,TGCGCCAGCAGCTTATCGGGACAGCAAAATGAGCAGTTCTTC
.,TRBJ1-4,TRBV28,many,CASSGGSYEKLFF,TGTGCCAGCAGTGGGGGTTCTTATGAAAAACTGTTTTTT
.,TRBJ2-7,TRBV11-3,.,CASSTAAGLFRADAYEQYF,TGTGCCAGCAGCACCGCGGCAGGGCTCTTCCGAGCGGATGCCTACGAGCAGTACTTC
.,TRBJ1-6,TRBV30,many,CAWSGRTAYNSPLHF,TGTGCCTGGAGTGGTCGGACAGCTTATAATTCACCCCTCCACTTT
.,TRBJ1-4,TRBV28,many,CASSLSGTEKLFF,TGTGCCAGCAGTTTATCGGGGACTGAAAAACTGTTTTTT
TRBD1,TRBJ1-5,TRBV28,.,CASSLIQGAQPQHF,TGTGCCAGCAGTTTAATACAGGGGGCTCAGCCCCAGCATTTT
.,TRBJ1-1,TRBV4-3,few,CASSPPRGLNTEAFF,TGCGCCAGCAGCCCCCCGCGGGGTTTGAACACTGAAGCTTTCTTT
.,TRBJ1-2,TRBV11-2,few,CASSSLSGRDYGYTF,TGTGCCAGCAGCTCGTTGTCGGGTCGGGACTATGGCTACACCTTC
.,TRBJ2-3,TRBV6-4,many,CASSDRTDTDTQYF,TGTGCCAGCAGTGACCGGACGGACACAGATACGCAGTATTTT
TRBD1,TRBJ2-5,TRBV29-1,.,CSESGGAGRTQYF,TGCAGCGAATCAGGGGGCGCCGGTAGGACCCAGTACTTC
.,TRBJ2-7,TRBV30,.,CAWSDSVGEQYF,TGTGCCTGGAGTGATTCGGTGGGCGAGCAGTACTTC
.,TRBJ2-2,TRBV30,.,CAWKSGATSNTGELFF,TGTGCCTGGAAATCGGGAGCTACCTCGAACACCGGGGAGCTGTTTTTT
.,TRBJ1-4,TRBV18,few,CASSPGPPATNEKLFF,TGTGCCAGCTCACCAGGACCTCCGGCAACTAATGAAAAACTGTTTTTT
TRBD1,TRBJ1-1,TRBV19,many,CASSMRTGWENTEAFF,TGTGCCAGTAGTATGAGGACAGGGTGGGAGAACACTGAAGCTTTCTTT
.,TRBJ2-1,TRBV4-2,.,CASTHLRDNEQFF,TGTGCCAGCACCCATCTAAGGGACAATGAGCAGTTCTTC
TRBD2,TRBJ2-1,TRBV28,.,CASMPSGYNEQFF,TGTGCCAGCATGCCTAGCGGATACAATGAGCAGTTCTTC
.,TRBJ1-1,TRBV5-1,many,CASSLMRGNTEAFF,TGCGCCAGCAGCTTGATGAGGGGAAACACTGAAGCTTTCTTT
TRBD1,TRBJ2-1,TRBV29-1,.,CSVGGRGLDLNEQFF,TGCAGCGTAGGGGGTAGGGGGCTCGACTTAAATGAGCAGTTCTTC
TRBD2,TRBJ2-2,TRBV2,.,CAGSWGLVGTGELFF,TGTGCCGGCAGCTGGGGACTAGTCGGCACCGGGGAGCTGTTTTTT
.,TRBJ2-7,TRBV27,few,CASSDKGSPSEQYF,TGTGCCAGCAGTGACAAGGGGTCCCCCTCCGAGCAGTACTTC
.,TRBJ1-4,TRBV7-2,once,CASSLESTNEKLFF,TGTGCCAGCAGCTTAGAGTCAACTAATGAAAAACTGTTTTTT
TRBD2,TRBJ2-1,TRBV4-3,.,CASSQEDIPSGRVSSYNEQFF,TGCGCCAGCAGCCAAGAAGATATCCCTAGCGGGAGGGTGAGCTCCTACAATGAGCAGTTCTTC
TRBD2,TRBJ2-7,TRBV5-8,many,CASSYRTSGTFEQYF,TGTGCCAGCAGCTACAGGACTAGCGGGACTTTCGAGCAGTACTTC
TRBD2,TRBJ2-3,TRBV18,once,CASSDLAGDTQYF,TGTGCCAGCTCAGACCTAGCGGGGGATACGCAGTATTTT
.,TRBJ1-4,TRBV28,many,CASLSPGRINEKLFF,TGTGCCAGCTTAAGTCCGGGACGTATTAATGAAAAACTGTTTTTT
.,TRBJ2-7,TRBV5-1,few,CASSDQIEQYF,TGCGCCAGCAGCGATCAAATCGAGCAGTACTTC
.,TRBJ1-1,TRBV28,.,CASSFLRGGYTEAFF,TGTGCCAGCAGTTTCCTCAGGGGAGGGTACACTGAAGCTTTCTTT
.,TRBJ2-7,TRBV30,.,CAYKGPPGYEQYF,TGTGCCTACAAAGGGCCTCCCGGGTACGAGCAGTACTTC
.,TRBJ2-6,TRBV2,many,CASRGATGANVLTF,TGTGCCAGCAGAGGGGCGACTGGGGCCAACGTCCTGACTTTC
.,TRBJ1-4,TRBV7-1,.,CASSSGGETNEKLFF,TGTGCCAGCAGCTCAGGGGGGGAAACTAATGAAAAACTGTTTTTT
.,TRBJ1-1,TRBV28,.,CASKTPDRNTEAFF,TGTGCCAGCAAAACACCCGACCGGAACACTGAAGCCTTCTTT
TRBD1,TRBJ1-1,TRBV4-1,.,CASSQDPRGQGARTEAFF,TGCGCCAGCAGCCAAGACCCCCGGGGTCAGGGGGCACGGACTGAAGCTTTCTTT
TRBD1,TRBJ2-5,TRBV30,few,CAWSGRQGAGRSKETQYF,TGTGCCTGGAGTGGGAGACAGGGGGCCGGGAGGTCCAAAGAGACCCAGTACTTC
TRBD2,TRBJ2-1,TRBV10-2,many,CASSEASGLAGYEQFF,TGCGCCAGCAGTGAGGCCTCGGGACTAGCGGGATATGAGCAGTTCTTC
.,TRBJ2-7,TRBV11-3,many,CASSLPPNYEQYF,TGTGCCAGCAGCCTACCTCCGAACTACGAGCAGTACTTC
.,TRBJ1-5,TRBV6-5,many,CASSPGRNQPQHF,TGTGCCAGCAGTCCAGGGAGGAATCAGCCCCAGCATTTT
.,TRBJ2-1,TRBV6-6,.,CASSYQPGLYFF,TGTGCCAGCAGTTACCAGCCGGGACTGTACTTCTTC
TRBD2,TRBJ2-7,TRBV7-2,.,CASSPREGYEQYF,TGTGCCAGCAGCCCCCGGGAGGGGTACGAGCAGTACTTC
.,TRBJ2-7,TRBV5-1,many,CASSLDGSGLEQYF,TGCGCCAGCAGCTTGGACGGGAGTGGTCTCGAGCAGTACTTC
TRBD2,TRBJ2-7,TRBV19,.,CASSIWEGSGEQYF,TGTGCCAGTAGTATTTGGGAGGGTTCGGGCGAGCAGTACTTC
.,TRBJ2-7,TRBV7-9,.,CASSSTGEQYF,TGTGCCAGCAGCTCCACTGGCGAGCAGTACTTC
TRBD1,TRBJ1-2,TRBV28,.,CASRLNRGGGYTF,TGTGCCAGCAGACTTAACAGGGGGGGTGGCTACACCTTC
.,TRBJ2-7,TRBV10-3,.,CAISDWFEQYF,TGTGCCATCAGTGACTGGTTCGAGCAGTACTTC
TRBD1,TRBJ2-5,TRBV30,.,CAWSGRTGLAAGETQYF,TGTGCCTGGAGCGGTAGGACAGGGTTAGCGGCCGGAGAGACCCAGTACTTC
TRBD2,TRBJ2-7,TRBV6-1,.,CASSEARLAGAGEQYF,TGTGCCAGCAGTGAAGCGCGACTAGCGGGAGCGGGCGAGCAGTACTTC
.,TRBJ2-5,TRBV29-1,.,CSVEAGSRETQYF,TGCAGCGTTGAAGCAGGGTCCCGGGAGACCCAGTACTTC
.,TRBJ2-1,TRBV14,once,CASSGREFEQFF,TGTGCCAGCAGCGGCCGGGAGTTTGAGCAGTTCTTC
.,TRBJ2-7,TRBV7-2,once,CASSLIRGQVDEQYF,TGTGCCAGCAGCTTGATACGGGGCCAGGTCGACGAGCAGTACTTC